This T cell receptor (beta chain) was sequenced for a study of blood T cell repertoires in COVID-19. In the study overall: Specimens from acute and convalescent COVID-19 originated in the United States, Italy and Spain. T cells, B-cell-depleted T cells, or PBMCs supplied cDNA or gDNA.

The repertoire was sequenced with immunoSEQ multiplex PCR; TCRdb's copy has only in-frame clones and lacks some. The sample yields tens of thousands of clones, 75% to 95% seen once. CDR1 LGHNA and CDR2 YNFKEQ come from the germline V gene. With V trimmed by 2 bases and J by 7 bases, 11 bases remained unmatched. The CDR3 runs 17 residues. The sample was peripheral blood. The genes are TRBV4-2 and TRBJ2-1; 10 nucleotides agree with TRBD2. The TCR was taken from a man in his 70s with active COVID-19. Here the CDR3 reads CASSQSQAGGPGNEQFF. Written as DNA, the CDR3 is TGTGCCAGCAGCCAATCCCAAGCGGGGGGGCCTGGTAATGAGCAGTTCTTC.